The T cell receptor (beta chain) described here comes from a study of blood T cell repertoires in COVID-19 (dated by TCRdb to 2018 to 2021). Regarding the complete study: The collaborator samples originated in the United States, Italy and Spain and spanned the acute and convalescent phases of COVID-19. Samples came from the ongoing ImmuneRACE study (first 160 participants) plus 1,254 subjects from 6 global collaborators. The repertoires were released in a freely available public database intended as a resource for research on the immune response to SARS-CoV-2. The prospective study material was composed of cDNA or gDNA derived from T cells, B-cell-depleted T cells, or PBMCs. Where HLA class I and class II types were available, the types were taken from metadata supplied by the sample provider, not from assay-based typing. Deeply sampled blood TCRbeta repertoires from subjects exposed to, actively infected with, or recovered from COVID-19 were included in the dataset. The sample metadata nearly always contained a de-identified subject ID, COVID-19 status, age in years and sex. Study-wide findings and limitations: How much clinical and demographic metadata was included differed by source and by participant, and the metadata was provided uncurated.

Based on the germline V gene, the CDR1 and CDR2 sequences are ENHRY and SYGVKD. The CDR3 sequence holds 16 residues, the cysteine and phenylalanine included. Of all the DNA, just the CDR3 is kept, 48 bases in frame from base 1. V is trimmed back by 3 bases and J by 0 bases, and the junction contains 2 bases that no gene match accounts for. TCRbeta CDR3 regions were amplified from genomic DNA by means of the immunoSEQ Assay, a bias-controlled multiplex PCR. As for the authors' bioinformatics: The number of nucleated cells in each sample was estimated from the amplification of reference gene primers within the assay. To quantify the absolute abundance of each unique TCRbeta CDR3 rearrangement, sequence reads were collapsed and filtered. For each sample, productive Simpson clonality was calculated as the square root of Simpson's diversity index over productive rearrangements. Imported from immuneACCESS, the table was reduced by TCRdb to in-frame sequences with V and J called. These copies leave out some clones; in studies compared against another copy, an unresolved V gene accounts for under half, and the cause of the remainder is not known. V, J and clone size reflect that table, while D and trimming were determined from the DNA. The table for this sample lists approximately 88,000 clones; roughly 87% of them were counted only once. The leading ten clones occupy roughly 14% of the sample.

Whole blood was collected in K2EDTA tubes by collaborating institutions according to the institutions' own protocols. For TCRbeta analysis, collaborators shipped samples in one of three forms: frozen whole blood, isolated PBMCs, or DNA extracted from either of those sample types. In the case of this clone: No cognate antigen has been identified for it. Within one base of it there is no much larger clone, and no base qualities were kept.

Sequencing was carried out using peripheral blood. The chain was built from TRBV10-3 and TRBJ2-1; TRBD2 fits 10 bases in the junction. The origin of this receptor is a male donor with acute or convalescent COVID-19. CDR3 protein: CAISDSGGSSYNEQFF. The nucleotide sequence reads as follows: TGTGCCATCAGTGATAGCGGGGGGAGCTCCTACAATGAGCAGTTCTTC.